A selection of T cell receptor beta chains follows, all from one sample in a study of blood T cell repertoires in COVID-19. Some clones are missing from TCRdb's copy, which holds only in-frame ones; the method was immunoSEQ multiplex PCR. The profile shows 250,000 or so clones, around 79% of them singletons. Sequenced material: peripheral blood. The receptors originated from an elderly woman with acute or convalescent COVID-19. Both conserved end residues are part of each CDR3. Each record gives: J gene, V gene, D gene, clone size, CDR3 DNA, CDR3 protein. D genes are given only for firm matches. Not every row has a clone size; where given, it reads once, few, many or a size class.

TRBJ1-5 | TRBV18 | TRBD1 | many | TGTGCCAGCTCGCCGGGGACAGGGGGGACCAATCAGCCCCAGCATTTT | CASSPGTGGTNQPQHF
TRBJ2-5 | TRBV2 | - | - | TGTGCCAGCAGGAGGGACTTAGAGACCCAGTACTTC | CASRRDLETQYF
TRBJ2-2 | TRBV9 | TRBD2 | - | TGTGCCAGCAGCGAAACGGGGGGGCACACCGGGGAGCTGTTTTTT | CASSETGGHTGELFF
TRBJ1-5 | TRBV3-1/TRBV3-2 | - | - | TGTGCCAGCAGCCTCGGCCAGGGCCCCCAGCATTTT | CASSLGQGPQHF
TRBJ1-1 | TRBV18 | TRBD1 | few | TGTGCCAGCTCACCTCAGACAGGGATGGACACTGAAGCTTTCTTT | CASSPQTGMDTEAFF
TRBJ2-6 | TRBV11-2 | - | once | TGTGCCAGCAGCTTAGTAGGCGGCTCTGGGGCCAACGTCCTGACTTTC | CASSLVGGSGANVLTF
TRBJ2-7 | TRBV15 | TRBD1 | - | TGTGCCACCAGCGCACTAGCCGGGACAGGGGACCGCGAGCAGTACTTC | CATSALAGTGDREQYF
TRBJ2-2 | TRBV6-5 | TRBD2 | - | TGTGCCAGTCGGGACTACTTCACCGGGGAGCTGTTTTTT | CASRDYFTGELFF
TRBJ1-5 | TRBV10-3 | - | - | TGTGCCATCAGTGGACAGGATAGCAATCAGCCCCAGCATTTT | CAISGQDSNQPQHF
TRBJ1-1 | TRBV7-6 | - | - | TGTGCCAGCAGCTCTGGAGCTCAGCGGAACACTGAAGCTTTCTTT | CASSSGAQRNTEAFF
TRBJ1-1 | TRBV5-6 | - | few | TGTGCCAGCAGCTTGGATCAGGGGAACACTGAAGCTTTCTTT | CASSLDQGNTEAFF
TRBJ2-1 | TRBV4-1 | TRBD2 | once | TGCGCCAGCAGCCAGGGACTAGCGGGAGGCCACCCCTGGAGGAATGAGCAGTTCTTC | CASSQGLAGGHPWRNEQFF
TRBJ2-6 | TRBV6-6 | TRBD2 | - | TGTGCCAGCAGTCGGGGTTCCCCTTTAGCGGGCTACTCTGGGGCCAACGTCCTGACTTTC | CASSRGSPLAGYSGANVLTF
TRBJ1-3 | TRBV3-1/TRBV3-2 | - | few | TGTGCCAGCAGGCCACAGGGTCACTCTGGAAACACCATATATTTT | CASRPQGHSGNTIYF
TRBJ2-3 | TRBV4-1 | TRBD2 | - | TGCGCCAGCAGCCAAGACCCCCCCCTGACTAGCCGAGGCACAGATACGCAGTATTTT | CASSQDPPLTSRGTDTQYF
TRBJ2-5 | TRBV6-5 | - | - | TGTGCCAGCAGGCCGGTCGGGCAGGGGACCCAGTACTTC | CASRPVGQGTQYF
TRBJ2-3 | TRBV6-4 | - | few | TGTGCCAGCAGTCAGGGATTCGCAGATACGCAGTATTTT | CASSQGFADTQYF
TRBJ1-1 | TRBV24-1 | - | once | TGTGCCACCAGTGACCATCACAGAGTTCTGAACACTGAAGCTTTCTTT | CATSDHHRVLNTEAFF
TRBJ1-2 | TRBV29-1 | - | once | TGCAGCGTTGAAGACTGGACTCGGTGGGGCTACACCTTC | CSVEDWTRWGYTF